This TCR beta chain comes out of a study of T-cell reconstitution after alpha-beta-depleted transplantation in children. This clonotype has ten or more counts. Preparation of the TCRbeta library involved a method that used unique molecular identifiers. TCRdb redid the calling of the PCR reads with MiXCR, one entry per CDR3 protein. The top ten hold roughly a tenth of the sample, which has roughly 300,000 distinct CDR3 sequences, 9.9% seen once. J lost 2 bases, V lost 2 bases, and 15 bases had no gene match. Germline V CDR1 and CDR2: SNHLY, FYNNEI. The CDR3 spans 19 residues. The gene calls are TRBV2 and TRBJ1-5; 7 nucleotides align to TRBD1. Sequences were derived from PBMCs from the stem cell graft donor, sampled from the stem cell graft. This TCR came from a human donor who donated a stem cell graft to a child with SCID. This CDR3 is CASSERGMVTGPRNQPQHF. The CDR3 nucleotides read TGTGCCAGCAGTGAAAGGGGTATGGTGACAGGGCCCCGCAATCAGCCCCAGCATTTT.